The present T cell receptor (beta chain) was sequenced within a study of cytomegalovirus exposure and HLA in healthy donors. The study, taken as a whole, reports: In terms of immune exposure information, only CMV serostatus was available.

CDR1 PRHDT and CDR2 FYEKMQ come from the germline V gene (reference sequence). The CDR3 sequence is 15 residues long. J lost 2 bases, V lost 4 bases, and 5 bases had no gene match. As to this clone: What it binds is not known.

The PCR contained 60 Vbeta and 13 Jbeta primers. The data were produced by immunoSEQ multiplex PCR, yet TCRdb's version contains in-frame clones alone and is incomplete. The repertoire table contains about 48,000 clones. The TCR comes from a woman aged 40-49 years in good health and CMV-seronegative. This chain joins TRBV13 and TRBJ1-2; 9 bases are shared with TRBD1. What was sequenced was PBMCs. This chain's CDR3 is CASSSIGQGNYGYTF. Written as DNA, the CDR3 is TGTGCCAGCAGCTCGATTGGACAGGGGAACTATGGCTACACCTTC.